This entry is about one TCR beta chain. Its antigen is as yet unknown. The PCR made use of 60 Vbeta and 13 Jbeta primers. Measured with immunoSEQ multiplex PCR; TCRdb has only the in-frame clones, and not every one. The table includes 150,000 to 200,000 clones, 70% to 90% detected once. These data are taken from a study of cytomegalovirus exposure and HLA in healthy donors. Across the study: Of the donors genotyped, some 400 in all, 75% to 85% fell in the Caucasian-associated ancestry cluster. Regarding the study as a whole: Because they were indistinguishable, some V segments, including TRBV6-2 and TRBV6-3, were excluded. Associated with cytomegalovirus, according to the listing, were fewer than 200 TCR beta chains.

The CDR3 consists of 13 residues. The germline gives CDR1 PRHDT, CDR2 FYEKMQ (reference sequence). Trimming took 5 bases from V and 4 from J, leaving 9 bases between them. The chain joins TRBV13 to TRBJ2-1, with D possibly being TRBD2 (5 bases). The material sequenced was PBMCs. This clonotype was sampled from a man aged 18 to 30 in good health and CMV-seropositive. This CDR3 reads CASSPRGYNEQFF. CDR3 sequence (DNA): TGTGCCAGCAGCCCGCGCGGGTACAATGAGCAGTTCTTC.